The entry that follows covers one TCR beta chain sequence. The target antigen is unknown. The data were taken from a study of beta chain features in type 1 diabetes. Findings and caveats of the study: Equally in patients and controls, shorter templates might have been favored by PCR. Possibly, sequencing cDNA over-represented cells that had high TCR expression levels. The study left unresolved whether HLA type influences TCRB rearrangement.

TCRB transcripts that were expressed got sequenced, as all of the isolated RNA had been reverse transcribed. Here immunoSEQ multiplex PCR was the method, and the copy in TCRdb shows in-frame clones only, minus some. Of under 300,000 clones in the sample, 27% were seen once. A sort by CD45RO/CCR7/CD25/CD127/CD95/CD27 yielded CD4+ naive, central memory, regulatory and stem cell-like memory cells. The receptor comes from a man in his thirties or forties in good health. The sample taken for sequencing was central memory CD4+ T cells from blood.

The CDR3 DNA reads as TGTGCCTGGAGTCGGACAACCTACGAGCAGTACTTC. Amino acids: CAWSRTTYEQYF. V gene TRBV30 combines with J gene TRBJ2-7; TRBD1 might be the D (5 bases). Trimming took 2 bases from V and 2 from J, leaving 7 bases between them. This CDR3 region has 12 residues. Germline V gene sequence: CDR1 GTSNPN, CDR2 SVGIG (reference sequence).